This section outlines one T cell receptor beta chain sequence together with its context. The V and J ends lost 3 bases and 0 bases, in that order; junction bases with no gene match: 2. Germline CDR1 is MDHEN and CDR2 is SYDVKM. CDR3 length: 14 amino acids. This specimen comes from a study of blood T cell repertoires in COVID-19. Study in general: Samples representing acute and convalescent COVID-19 were sourced from the United States, Italy and Spain. The analysed material was cDNA or gDNA that came from T cells, B-cell-depleted T cells, or PBMCs.

TCRdb keeps only in-frame clones here, not all; method: immunoSEQ multiplex PCR. The data contain 95,000 to 110,000 clones, 75% to 90% of them singletons. Specimen: peripheral blood. The rearrangement links TRBV28 to TRBJ2-7; 7 bases line up with TRBD1. This clonotype was obtained from a man aged 60 to 75 with acute or convalescent COVID-19. The CDR3 DNA reads as TGTGCCAGCAGTTTCGGGACAGCCTCCTACGAGCAGTACTTC. This sequence encodes CASSFGTASYEQYF.